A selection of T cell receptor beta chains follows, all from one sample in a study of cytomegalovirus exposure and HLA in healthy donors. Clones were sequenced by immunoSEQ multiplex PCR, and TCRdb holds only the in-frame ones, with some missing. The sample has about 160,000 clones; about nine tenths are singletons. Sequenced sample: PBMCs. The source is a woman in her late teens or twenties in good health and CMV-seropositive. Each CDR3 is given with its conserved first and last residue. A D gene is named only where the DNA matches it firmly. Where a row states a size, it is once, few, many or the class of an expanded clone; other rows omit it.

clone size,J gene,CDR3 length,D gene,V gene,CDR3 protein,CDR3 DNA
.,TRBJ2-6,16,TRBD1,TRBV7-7,CASSSDRASGANVLTF,TGTGCTAGCAGCTCGGACAGGGCCTCTGGGGCCAACGTCCTGACTTTC
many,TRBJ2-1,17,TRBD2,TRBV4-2,CASSTWTSSSDYNEQFF,TGTGCCAGCAGCACCTGGACTAGCTCATCGGATTACAATGAGCAGTTCTTC
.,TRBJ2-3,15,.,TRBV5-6,CASSLSAALVGLEYF,TGTGCCAGCAGCCTTTCGGCGGCGCTGGTCGGCCTCGAGTATTTT
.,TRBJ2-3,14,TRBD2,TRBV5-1,CASRIAGVSDTQYF,TGCGCCAGCAGAATAGCGGGAGTATCAGATACGCAGTATTTT
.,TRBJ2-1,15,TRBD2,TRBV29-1,CSVGNSGRAYNEQFF,TGCAGCGTTGGTAATAGCGGGAGGGCCTACAATGAGCAGTTCTTC
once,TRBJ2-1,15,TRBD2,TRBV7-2,CASSFVTSGYNEQFF,TGTGCCAGCAGCTTTGTCACTAGCGGGTACAATGAGCAGTTCTTC
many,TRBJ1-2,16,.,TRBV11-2,CASRGGMESPHRGYTF,TGTGCCAGCAGGGGGGGGATGGAGTCCCCGCATAGGGGCTACACCTTC
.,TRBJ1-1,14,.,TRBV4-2,CASSQGGGYTEAFF,TGTGCCAGCAGCCAAGGCGGGGGTTACACTGAAGCTTTCTTT
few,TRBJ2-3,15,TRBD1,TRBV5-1,CASSWGTGSTDTQYF,TGCGCCAGCAGCTGGGGGACAGGGTCCACAGATACGCAGTATTTT
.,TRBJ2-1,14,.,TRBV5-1,CASSPRGSPNEQFF,TGCGCCAGCAGCCCCAGAGGTAGCCCCAATGAGCAGTTCTTC
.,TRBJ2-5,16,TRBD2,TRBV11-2,CASSPRLAGWGETQYF,TGTGCCAGCAGCCCCCGACTAGCGGGGTGGGGGGAGACCCAGTACTTC
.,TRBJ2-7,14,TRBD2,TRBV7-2,CASRLSGSSNEQYF,TGTGCCAGCAGATTAAGCGGGAGTAGCAACGAGCAGTACTTC
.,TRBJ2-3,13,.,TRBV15,CATSRGARDTQYF,TGTGCCACCAGCAGAGGGGCGAGAGATACGCAGTATTTT
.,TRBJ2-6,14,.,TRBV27,CASSRSSGANVLTF,TGTGCCAGCAGCCGGAGTTCTGGGGCCAACGTCCTGACTTTC
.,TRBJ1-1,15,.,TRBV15,CATSRVGDGSTEAFF,TGTGCCACCAGCAGAGTTGGGGACGGGAGCACTGAAGCTTTCTTT
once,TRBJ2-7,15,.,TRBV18,CASSPKTLSSYEQYF,TGTGCCAGCTCACCAAAAACGCTGAGCTCCTACGAGCAGTACTTC
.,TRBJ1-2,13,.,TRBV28,CALKAGGAYGYTF,TGTGCCCTAAAGGCGGGGGGGGCGTATGGCTACACCTTC